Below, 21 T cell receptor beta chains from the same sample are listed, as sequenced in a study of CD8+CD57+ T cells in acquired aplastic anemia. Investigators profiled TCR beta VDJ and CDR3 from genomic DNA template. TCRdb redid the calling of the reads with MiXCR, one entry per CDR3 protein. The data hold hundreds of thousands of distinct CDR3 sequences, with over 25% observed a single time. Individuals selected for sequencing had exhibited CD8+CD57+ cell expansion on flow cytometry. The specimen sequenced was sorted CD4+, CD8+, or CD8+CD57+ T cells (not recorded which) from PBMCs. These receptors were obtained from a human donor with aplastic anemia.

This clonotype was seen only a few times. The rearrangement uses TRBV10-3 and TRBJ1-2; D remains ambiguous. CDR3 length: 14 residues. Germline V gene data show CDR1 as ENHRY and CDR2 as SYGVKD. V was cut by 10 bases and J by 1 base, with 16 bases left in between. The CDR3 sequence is CASTQTSHNYGYTF. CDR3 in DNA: TGTGCCAGCACGCAGACTTCACATAACTATGGCTACACCTTC.

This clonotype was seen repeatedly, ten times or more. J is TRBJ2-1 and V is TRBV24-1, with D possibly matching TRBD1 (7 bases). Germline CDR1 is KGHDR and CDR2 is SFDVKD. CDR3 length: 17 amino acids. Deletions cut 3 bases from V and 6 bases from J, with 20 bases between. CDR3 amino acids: CATSDPGTAGGVNEQFF. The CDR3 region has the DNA TGTGCCACCAGTGATCCGGGGACAGCCGGCGGGGTCAATGAGCAGTTCTTC.

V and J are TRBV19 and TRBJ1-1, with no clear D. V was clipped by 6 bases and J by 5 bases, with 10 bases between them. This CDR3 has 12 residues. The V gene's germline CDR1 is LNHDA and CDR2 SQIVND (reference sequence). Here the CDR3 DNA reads TGTGCCAGTAGAAGTATTAGTACTGAAGCTTTCTTT. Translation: CASRSISTEAFF.

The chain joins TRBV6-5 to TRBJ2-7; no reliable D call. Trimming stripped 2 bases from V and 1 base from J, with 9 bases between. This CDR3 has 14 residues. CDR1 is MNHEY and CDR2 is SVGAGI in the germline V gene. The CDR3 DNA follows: TGTGCCAGCAGTTACCCCGCGGAGTCCTACGAGCAGTACTTC. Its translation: CASSYPAESYEQYF.

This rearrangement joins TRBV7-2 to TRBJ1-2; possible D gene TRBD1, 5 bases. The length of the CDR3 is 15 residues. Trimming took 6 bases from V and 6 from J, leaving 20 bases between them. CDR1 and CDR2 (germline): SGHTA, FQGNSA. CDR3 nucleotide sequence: TGTGCCAGCAGTGAAGGCGAGGGCAGGGCGGATGGCTACACCTTC. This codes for CASSEGEGRADGYTF.

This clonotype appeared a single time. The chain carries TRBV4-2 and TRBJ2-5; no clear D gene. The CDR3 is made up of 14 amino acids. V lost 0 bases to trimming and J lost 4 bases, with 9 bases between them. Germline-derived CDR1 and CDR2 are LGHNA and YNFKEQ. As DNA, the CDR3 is TGTGCCAGCAGCCAAGAGGAGTTCCCAGAGACCCAGTACTTC. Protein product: CASSQEEFPETQYF.

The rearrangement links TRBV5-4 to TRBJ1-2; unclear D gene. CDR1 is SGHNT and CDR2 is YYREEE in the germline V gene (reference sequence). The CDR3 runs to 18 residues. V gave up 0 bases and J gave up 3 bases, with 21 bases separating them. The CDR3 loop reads CASSLALKGGGLHYGYTF. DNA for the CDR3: TGTGCCAGCAGCTTGGCCTTGAAAGGAGGTGGATTACACTATGGCTACACCTTC.

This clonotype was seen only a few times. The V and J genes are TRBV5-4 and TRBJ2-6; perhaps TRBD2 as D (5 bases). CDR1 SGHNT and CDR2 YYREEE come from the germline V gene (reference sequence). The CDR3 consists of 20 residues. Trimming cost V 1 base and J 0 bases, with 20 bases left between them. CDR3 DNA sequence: TGTGCCAGCAGCTTGCGGGGAGTCCCCGGGCTGTGCTCTGGGGCCAACGTCCTGACTTTC. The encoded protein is CASSLRGVPGLCSGANVLTF.

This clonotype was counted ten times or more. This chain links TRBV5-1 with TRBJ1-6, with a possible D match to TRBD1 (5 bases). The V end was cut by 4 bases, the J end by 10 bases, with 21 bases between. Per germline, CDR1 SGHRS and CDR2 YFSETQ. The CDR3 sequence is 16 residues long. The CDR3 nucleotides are TGCGCCAGCAGCCGAGAAGGGGTCACAGGATCCTCACCCCTCCACTTT. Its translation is CASSREGVTGSSPLHF.

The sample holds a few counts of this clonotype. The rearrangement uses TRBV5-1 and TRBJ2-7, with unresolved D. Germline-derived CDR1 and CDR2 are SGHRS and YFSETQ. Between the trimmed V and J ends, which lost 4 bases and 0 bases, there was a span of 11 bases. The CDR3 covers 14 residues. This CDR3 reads CASSPDYTSYEQYF. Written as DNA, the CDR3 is TGCGCCAGCAGCCCTGATTATACCTCCTACGAGCAGTACTTC.

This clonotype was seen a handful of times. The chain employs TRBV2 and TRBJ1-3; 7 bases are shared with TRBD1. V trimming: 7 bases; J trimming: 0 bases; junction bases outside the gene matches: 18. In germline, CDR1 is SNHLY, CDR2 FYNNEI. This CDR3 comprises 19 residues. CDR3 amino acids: CASTPRQGNPNFSGNTIYF. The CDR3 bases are TGTGCCAGCACTCCGCGACAGGGAAATCCAAACTTCTCTGGAAACACCATATATTTT.

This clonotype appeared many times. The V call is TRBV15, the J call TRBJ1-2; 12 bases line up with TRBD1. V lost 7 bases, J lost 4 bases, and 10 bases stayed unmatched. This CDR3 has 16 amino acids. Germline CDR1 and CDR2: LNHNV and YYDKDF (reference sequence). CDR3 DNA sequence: TGTGCCACCACCCCGGGACAGGGGGCTGGGAGCTATGGCTACACCTTC. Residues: CATTPGQGAGSYGYTF.

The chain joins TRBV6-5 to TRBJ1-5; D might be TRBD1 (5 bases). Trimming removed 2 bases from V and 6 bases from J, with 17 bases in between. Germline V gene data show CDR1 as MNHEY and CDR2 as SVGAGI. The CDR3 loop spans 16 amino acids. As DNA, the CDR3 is TGTGCCAGCAGTTACCAAAGGGGAGGGGTCGTTCAGCCCCAGCATTTT. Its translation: CASSYQRGGVVQPQHF.

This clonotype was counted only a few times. Written as DNA, the CDR3 is TGTGCCAGCAGTTTACGCTTGGGAAGTAGGGATGAAAAACTGTTTTTT. It specifies CASSLRLGSRDEKLFF. This chain joins TRBV12-3 or TRBV12-4 and TRBJ1-4; D not certain. The V end was cut by 2 bases, the J end by 6 bases, with 16 bases between. CDR3 size: 16 residues.

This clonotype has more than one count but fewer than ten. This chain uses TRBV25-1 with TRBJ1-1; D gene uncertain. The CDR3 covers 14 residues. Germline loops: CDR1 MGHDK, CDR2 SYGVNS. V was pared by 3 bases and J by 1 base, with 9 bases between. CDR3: CASSDPDPNTEAFF. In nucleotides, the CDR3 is TGTGCCAGCAGTGATCCGGACCCGAACACTGAAGCTTTCTTT.

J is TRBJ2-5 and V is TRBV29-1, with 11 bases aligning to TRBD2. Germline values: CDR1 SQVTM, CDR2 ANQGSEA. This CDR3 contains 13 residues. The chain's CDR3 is CSVSGGDQETQYF. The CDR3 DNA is TGCAGTGTTAGCGGGGGGGACCAAGAGACCCAGTACTTC.

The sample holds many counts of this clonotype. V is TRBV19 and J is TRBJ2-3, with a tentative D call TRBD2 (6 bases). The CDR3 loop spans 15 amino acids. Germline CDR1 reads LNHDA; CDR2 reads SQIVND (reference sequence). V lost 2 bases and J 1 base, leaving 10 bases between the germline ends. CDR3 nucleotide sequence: TGTGCCAGTAGTATAAGCGCTAGCGGCACAGATACGCAGTATTTT. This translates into CASSISASGTDTQYF.

CDR3: CASSLGYSSTDTQYF. The CDR3, as DNA: TGTGCCAGCAGCCTAGGATACTCCAGCACAGATACGCAGTATTTT. The chain combines TRBV9 with TRBJ2-3; no definite D call. Trimming left V 4 bases short and J 0 bases short, with 12 bases between. The CDR3 contains 15 residues. CDR1 and CDR2 (germline): SGDLS, YYNGEE.

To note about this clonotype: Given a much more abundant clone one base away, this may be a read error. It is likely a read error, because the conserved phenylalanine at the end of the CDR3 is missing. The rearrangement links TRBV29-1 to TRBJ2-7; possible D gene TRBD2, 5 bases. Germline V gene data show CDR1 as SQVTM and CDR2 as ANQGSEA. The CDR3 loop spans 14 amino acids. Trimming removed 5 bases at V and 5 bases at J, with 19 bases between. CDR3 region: CSVFIGRGYHEQYL. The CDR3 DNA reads TGCAGCGTTTTTATCGGACGGGGATATCACGAGCAGTACCTC.

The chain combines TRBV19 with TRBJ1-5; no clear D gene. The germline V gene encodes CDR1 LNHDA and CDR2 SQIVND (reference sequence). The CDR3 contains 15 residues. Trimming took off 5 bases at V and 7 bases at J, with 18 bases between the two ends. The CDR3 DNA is TGTGCCAGTAGTTCAAAAGCATCCCCCTGGCAGCCCCAGCATTTT. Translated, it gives CASSSKASPWQPQHF.

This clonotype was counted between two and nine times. The CDR3 spells CAISPGTGEQPQHF. CDR3 nucleotides: TGTGCCATCAGCCCCGGGACAGGGGAACAGCCCCAGCATTTT. This chain joins TRBV10-3 and TRBJ1-5; TRBD1 matches 10 bases. V dropped 6 bases and J dropped 7; count of bases not matched to a gene: 6. Germline V gene lookup returns CDR1 ENHRY and CDR2 SYGVKD. The CDR3 loop spans 14 amino acids.